This T cell receptor (beta chain) originates from a study of CXCR3-negative and CXCR3-positive naive CD8 T cells. Whole-study results and caveats: For CXCR3-positive naive cells, TRB CDR3s were more hydrophobic than those of CXCR3-negative naive cells. Both naive subsets showed comparably high diversity, and memory CD8+ cells showed much lower diversity.

Comment on this clonotype: Its antigen is not identified.

CDR1 is PRHDT, CDR2 FYEKMQ, per germline (reference sequence). CDR3 length: 13 residues. The TRB libraries of cDNA were built by UMI-labeled 5' RACE. TCRdb re-called the 5' RACE reads and catalogs CDR3 proteins one per entry, DNA excluded. The table lists roughly 110,000 distinct CDR3 sequences. The sequence was collected from a human donor in good health. Some clones in this sample may be carry-over from other donors' samples. Sequenced: naive CXCR3+ CD8+ T cells from blood. Subset here: CD45RO-CCR7+CD27+CD95- naive CD8+ T cells expressing CXCR3 (TNR3+). The rearrangement joins TRBV13 to TRBJ2-4; TCRdb names TRBD1, which stays unverified in the absence of DNA. The CDR3 sequence: CASSLDGRNIQYF.